The 22 T cell receptor beta chains in this list originate from one sample, sequenced in a study of OX40 agonist ivuxolimab in advanced cancers. Libraries were prepared by immunoSEQ multiplex PCR; TCRdb keeps only in-frame clonotypes and omits some of them. The repertoire has about 81,000 clones, 88% of them found once; the top ten carry approximately 0.45%. The input for sequencing was CD4+ or CD8+ T cells sorted from blood, taken in a trial of the OX40 agonist ivuxolimab. Source of these receptors: an adult with an advanced solid tumor such as melanoma, head and neck, liver or kidney cancer.

V usage is TRBV10-3 and J usage is TRBJ2-3; TRBD2 matches 9 bases. The CDR3 sequence is 16 residues long. V shed 3 bases and J 0 bases; nucleotides not matched to a gene: 4. Germline V CDR1 and CDR2: ENHRY, SYGVKD. CDR3 sequence (DNA): TGTGCCATCAGTGACCCGCGGGGGGGAAGCACAGATACGCAGTATTTT. Translation: CAISDPRGGSTDTQYF.

The rearrangement joins TRBV5-1 to TRBJ1-2; no clear D. Trimming removed 1 base at V and 3 bases at J, with 7 bases between. Looked up from germline, CDR1 is SGHRS and CDR2 is YFSETQ. The CDR3 loop spans 13 amino acids. The CDR3 is CASSLLSDYGYTF. CDR3 coding DNA: TGCGCCAGCAGCTTGTTGTCAGACTATGGCTACACCTTC.

The chain joins TRBV7-8 to TRBJ2-5, with D possibly being TRBD1 (6 bases). Looked up from germline, CDR1 is SGHVS and CDR2 is FQNEAQ. The CDR3 length is 12 residues. Between the trimmed V and J ends, which lost 8 bases and 5 bases, there was a span of 12 bases. CDR3 coding DNA: TGTGCCAGCGGGGCAGGGGTCGAGACCCAGTACTTC. Residues: CASGAGVETQYF.

This chain joins TRBV5-4 and TRBJ2-3; TRBD1 or TRBD2 may be the D gene (6 bases each). The CDR3 runs to 15 residues. V was cut by 0 bases and J by 3 bases, with 11 bases left in between. From germline, CDR1 is SGHNT and CDR2 YYREEE (reference sequence). CDR3 protein: CASSLGGAGTDTQYF. CDR3 in DNA: TGTGCCAGCAGCTTGGGGGGGGCCGGGACAGATACGCAGTATTTT.

This chain joins TRBV4-2 and TRBJ2-3; D gene uncertain. Trimming pared 0 bases from V and 2 bases from J, leaving 15 bases between. The CDR3 consists of 17 residues. Per germline, CDR1 LGHNA and CDR2 YNFKEQ. The CDR3 protein is CASSQDYARGTTDTQYF. In DNA form, the CDR3 reads TGTGCCAGCAGCCAAGATTATGCCAGAGGAACCACAGATACGCAGTATTTT.

This chain uses TRBV5-1 with TRBJ2-3; D remains unclear. The CDR3 spans 14 residues. V lost 0 bases and J lost 4, with 9 bases in between. Germline lookup yields CDR1 SGHRS and CDR2 YFSETQ. CDR3 bases: TGCGCCAGCAGCTTGGGTTATGGCCCAGATACGCAGTATTTT. Protein product: CASSLGYGPDTQYF.

This chain joins TRBV15 and TRBJ1-1; tentative D call: TRBD1 (5 bases). There are 14 residues in the CDR3. Between the trimmed V and J ends, which lost 0 bases and 11 bases, there was a span of 16 bases. CDR1 and CDR2 (germline): LNHNV, YYDKDF (reference sequence). The CDR3 here is CATSRDGRVGLAFF. The CDR3 coding sequence is TGTGCCACCAGCAGAGATGGCAGGGTGGGACTGGCTTTCTTT.

The chain recombines TRBV14 with TRBJ1-3, with D hard to call. The CDR3 consists of 15 residues. Trimming took off 0 bases at V and 0 bases at J, with 6 bases between the two ends. The germline CDR1 and CDR2 sequences are SGHDN and FVKESK. As DNA, the CDR3 is TGTGCCAGCAGCCAAGACCTGTCCTCTGGAAACACCATATATTTT. It translates to CASSQDLSSGNTIYF.

This chain joins TRBV9 and TRBJ1-4, with 8 bases aligning to TRBD1. Per the germline V gene, CDR1 is SGDLS and CDR2 is YYNGEE. The CDR3 has 18 residues. With 6 bases clipped from V and 1 base from J, the junction kept 14 bases outside the gene matches. The CDR3 is CASTKGQGLWGTNEKLFF. For the CDR3, the DNA is TGTGCCAGCACCAAAGGACAGGGTTTATGGGGAACTAATGAAAAACTGTTTTTT.

The rearrangement links TRBV7-2 to TRBJ2-7; D is uncertain. The CDR3 runs 12 residues. CDR1 and CDR2 from the germline V gene are SGHTA and FQGNSA. The V end was cut by 3 bases, the J end by 7 bases, with 10 bases between. CDR3 bases: TGTGCCAGCAGCTTCTCAATTGGAGAGCAGTACTTC. Translation gives CASSFSIGEQYF.

This clone was detected a few times. The V gene is TRBV5-1, the J gene TRBJ1-1; 9 nucleotides agree with TRBD1. CDR1 is SGHRS and CDR2 is YFSETQ in the germline V gene. Trimming at V came to 4 bases and at J to 7 bases, leaving 5 bases not matched to a gene. The CDR3 contains 13 residues. CDR3 DNA: TGCGCCAGCAGCCCGGAGGGACAGGGTGAAGCTTTCTTT. The encoded protein is CASSPEGQGEAFF. Variable domain in full (rest from reference TRBV5-1 and TRBJ1-1): KAGVTQTPRYLIKTRGQQVTLSCSPISGHRSVSWYQQTPGQGLQFLFEYFSETQRNKGNFPGRFSGRQFSNSRSEMNVSTLELGDSALYLCASSPEGQGEAFFGQGTRLTVV.

CDR3 region: CASSLRQGQTNEKLFF. For the CDR3, the DNA is TGTGCCAGCTCACTCCGACAGGGACAGACTAATGAAAAACTGTTTTTT. The chain has TRBV18 and TRBJ1-4, with 7 bases lining up with TRBD1. CDR1 is KGHSH, CDR2 LQKENI, per germline. The length of the CDR3 is 16 residues. The V segment lost 4 bases and the J segment 2 bases; nucleotides outside the gene matches: 7.

The chain joins TRBV7-9 to TRBJ2-1; the D gene is possibly TRBD2 (7 bases). The CDR3 has 15 residues. Germline assignment: CDR1 SEHNR and CDR2 FQNEAQ (reference sequence). The V end was cut by 4 bases, the J end by 7 bases, with 17 bases between. CDR3 in amino acids: CASSWRGGARNEQFF. DNA of the CDR3: TGTGCCAGCAGCTGGAGGGGGGGGGCCCGGAATGAGCAGTTCTTC. Complete variable domain (other parts from reference TRBV7-9 and TRBJ2-1): DTGVSQNPRHKITKRGQNVTFRCDPISEHNRLYWYRQTLGQGPEFLTYFQNEAQLEKSRLLSDRFSAERPKGSFSTLEIQRTEQGDSAMYLCASSWRGGARNEQFFGPGTRLTVL.

Concerning this clone itself: The same CDR3 arises from other DNA sequences in this sample as well. The rearrangement links TRBV6-5 to TRBJ2-2; D unclear. Per the germline V gene, CDR1 is MNHEY and CDR2 is SVGAGI. V was shortened by 6 bases and J by 4 bases, with 9 bases between the two germline ends. This CDR3 has 13 residues. The CDR3 DNA follows: TGTGCCAGCAGCCCCCGAGGCACCGGGGAGCTGTTTTTT. Translating gives CASSPRGTGELFF.

The count of this clone is one. The chain carries TRBV28 and TRBJ1-4; maybe TRBD1 (6 bases). The germline CDR1 and CDR2 sequences are MDHEN and SYDVKM. The CDR3 totals 14 residues. The V end lost 8 bases, the J end lost 4 bases, and 14 bases lay between the germline ends. The CDR3 DNA is TGTGCCAGCCGATGGGGGGCCCTTAATGAAAAACTGTTTTTT. Its translation is CASRWGALNEKLFF.

This chain joins TRBV7-2 and TRBJ2-2; D is unclear. The CDR3 extends over 13 amino acids. Trimming shortened V by 7 bases and J by 4 bases, and 10 bases separated the two germline ends. Germline CDR1 is SGHTA and CDR2 is FQGNSA. In DNA, the CDR3 is TGTGCCAGCACCTATAGTGGCACCGGGGAGCTGTTTTTT. Translated: CASTYSGTGELFF.

This chain connects TRBV2 to TRBJ1-2, with a possible D match to TRBD1 (6 bases). The germline V and J ends were trimmed by 3 bases and 5 bases, with 10 bases remaining between them. Germline V CDR1 and CDR2: SNHLY, FYNNEI. There are 13 residues in the CDR3. CDR3 in DNA: TGTGCCAGCAGTGACCGGGGGCAATATGGCTACACCTTC. Translated: CASSDRGQYGYTF.

The rearrangement uses TRBV9 and TRBJ2-3; D gene ambiguous. The germline V and J ends were trimmed by 3 bases and 2 bases, with 10 bases remaining between them. Germline loops: CDR1 SGDLS, CDR2 YYNGEE. The CDR3 is made up of 14 amino acids. The CDR3 region has the DNA TGTGCCAGCAGCGCCCTCCAGATCACAGATACGCAGTATTTT. It codes for CASSALQITDTQYF.

In this sample, this clone turned up a few times. The rearrangement links TRBV29-1 to TRBJ1-1; the D is unclear. CDR3 length: 10 amino acids. Germline CDR1 SQVTM, CDR2 ANQGSEA. Trimming cost V 8 bases and J 0 bases, with 4 bases left between them. CDR3 DNA: TGCAGCACCATGAACACTGAAGCTTTCTTT. It yields the protein CSTMNTEAFF.

The J gene is TRBJ2-5, the V gene TRBV7-2, with D possibly TRBD1 on 7 matching bases. Germline-derived CDR1 and CDR2 are SGHTA and FQGNSA. CDR3 length: 14 amino acids. Trimming pared 3 bases from V and 2 bases from J, leaving 10 bases between. CDR3 coding DNA: TGTGCCAGCAGCTTGCCAGGGGGGCAAGAGACCCAGTACTTC. This sequence encodes CASSLPGGQETQYF.

A single count supports this clone. The rearrangement links TRBV7-6 to TRBJ2-2; 7 bases map to TRBD2. CDR3 length: 17 residues. Looked up from germline, CDR1 is SGHVS and CDR2 is FNYEAQ. Trimming at V came to 1 base and at J to 3 bases, leaving 8 bases not matched to a gene. The CDR3 DNA reads TGTGCCAGCAGCTTAGAGGCGGGGGTGGCATACACCGGGGAGCTGTTTTTT. This encodes CASSLEAGVAYTGELFF.

As concerns this clone: As the CDR3 is not closed by the conserved phenylalanine or tryptophan, this likely results from a read error. The V gene is TRBV7-9, the J gene TRBJ1-6, with a tentative D call TRBD1 (6 bases). Germline V lookup: CDR1 SEHNR, CDR2 FQNEAQ (reference sequence). The CDR3 runs 14 residues. Trimming pared 5 bases from V and 8 bases from J, leaving 13 bases between. The CDR3 coding sequence is TGTGCCAGCAGCGACGGGACACTAGATTCACCCCTCCACCTT. This gives the protein CASSDGTLDSPLHL.